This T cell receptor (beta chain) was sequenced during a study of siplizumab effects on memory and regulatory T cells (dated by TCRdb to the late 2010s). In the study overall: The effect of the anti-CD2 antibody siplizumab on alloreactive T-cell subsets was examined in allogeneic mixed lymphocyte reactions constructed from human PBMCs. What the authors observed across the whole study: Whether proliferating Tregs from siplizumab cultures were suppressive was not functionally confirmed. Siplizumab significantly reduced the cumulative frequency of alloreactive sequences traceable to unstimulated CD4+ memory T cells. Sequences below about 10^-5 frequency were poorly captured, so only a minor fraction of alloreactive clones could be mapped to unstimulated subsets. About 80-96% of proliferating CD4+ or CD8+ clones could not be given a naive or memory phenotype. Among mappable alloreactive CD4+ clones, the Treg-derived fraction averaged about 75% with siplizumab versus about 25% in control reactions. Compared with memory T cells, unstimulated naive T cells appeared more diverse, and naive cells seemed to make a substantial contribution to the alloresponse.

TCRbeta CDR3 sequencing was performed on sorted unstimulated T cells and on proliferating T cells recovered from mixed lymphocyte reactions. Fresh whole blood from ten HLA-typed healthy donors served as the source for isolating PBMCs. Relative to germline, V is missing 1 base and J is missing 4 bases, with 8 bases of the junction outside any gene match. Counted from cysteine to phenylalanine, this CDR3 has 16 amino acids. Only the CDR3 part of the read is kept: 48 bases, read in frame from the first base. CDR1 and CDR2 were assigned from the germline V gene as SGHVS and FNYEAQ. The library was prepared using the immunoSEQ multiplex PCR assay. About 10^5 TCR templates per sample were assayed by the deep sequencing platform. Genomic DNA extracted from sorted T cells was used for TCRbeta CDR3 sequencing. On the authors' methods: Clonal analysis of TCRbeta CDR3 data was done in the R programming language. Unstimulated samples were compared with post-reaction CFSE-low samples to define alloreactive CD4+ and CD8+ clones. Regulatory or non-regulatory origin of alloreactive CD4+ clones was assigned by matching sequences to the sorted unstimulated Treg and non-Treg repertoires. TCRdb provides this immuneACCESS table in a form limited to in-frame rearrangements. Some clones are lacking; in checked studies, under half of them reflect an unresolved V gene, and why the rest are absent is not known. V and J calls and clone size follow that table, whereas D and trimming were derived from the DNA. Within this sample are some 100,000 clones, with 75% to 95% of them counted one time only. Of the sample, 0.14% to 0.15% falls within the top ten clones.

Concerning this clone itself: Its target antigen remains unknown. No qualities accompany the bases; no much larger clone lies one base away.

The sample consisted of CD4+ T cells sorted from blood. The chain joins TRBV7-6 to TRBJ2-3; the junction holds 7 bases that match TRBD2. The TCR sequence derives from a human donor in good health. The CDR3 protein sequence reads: CASSLGQAGLSDTQYF. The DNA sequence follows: TGTGCCAGCAGCTTAGGCCAAGCGGGGCTATCAGATACGCAGTATTTT.